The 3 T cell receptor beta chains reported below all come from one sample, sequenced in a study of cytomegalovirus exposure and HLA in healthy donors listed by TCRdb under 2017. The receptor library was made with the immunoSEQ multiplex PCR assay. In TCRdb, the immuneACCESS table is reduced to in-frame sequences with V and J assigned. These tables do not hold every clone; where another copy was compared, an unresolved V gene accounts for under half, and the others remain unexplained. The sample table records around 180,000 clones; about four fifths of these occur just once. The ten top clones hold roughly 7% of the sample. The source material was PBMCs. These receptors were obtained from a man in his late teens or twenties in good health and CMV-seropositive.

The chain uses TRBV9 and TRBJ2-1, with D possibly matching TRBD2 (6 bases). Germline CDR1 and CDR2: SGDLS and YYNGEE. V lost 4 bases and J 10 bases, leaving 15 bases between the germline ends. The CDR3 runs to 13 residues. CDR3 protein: CASSYSQEGEQFF. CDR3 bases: TGTGCCAGCAGCTATAGCCAGGAGGGGGAGCAGTTCTTC.

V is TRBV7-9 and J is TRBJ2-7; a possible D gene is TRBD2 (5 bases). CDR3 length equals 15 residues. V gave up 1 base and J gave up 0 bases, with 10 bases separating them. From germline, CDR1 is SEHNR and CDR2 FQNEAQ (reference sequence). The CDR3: CASSLVPGSSYEQYF. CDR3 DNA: TGTGCCAGCAGCTTAGTTCCGGGAAGCTCCTACGAGCAGTACTTC.

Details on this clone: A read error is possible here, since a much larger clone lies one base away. CDR3 nucleotides: TGTGCCAGCAGCTTAGACGGGGATGGCTACACCTTC. As protein: CASSLDGDGYTF. This rearrangement joins TRBV5-4 to TRBJ1-2; unclear D gene. This CDR3 contains 12 residues. Trimming removed 2 bases from V and 6 bases from J, with 8 bases in between. The germline gives CDR1 SGHNT, CDR2 YYREEE (reference sequence).